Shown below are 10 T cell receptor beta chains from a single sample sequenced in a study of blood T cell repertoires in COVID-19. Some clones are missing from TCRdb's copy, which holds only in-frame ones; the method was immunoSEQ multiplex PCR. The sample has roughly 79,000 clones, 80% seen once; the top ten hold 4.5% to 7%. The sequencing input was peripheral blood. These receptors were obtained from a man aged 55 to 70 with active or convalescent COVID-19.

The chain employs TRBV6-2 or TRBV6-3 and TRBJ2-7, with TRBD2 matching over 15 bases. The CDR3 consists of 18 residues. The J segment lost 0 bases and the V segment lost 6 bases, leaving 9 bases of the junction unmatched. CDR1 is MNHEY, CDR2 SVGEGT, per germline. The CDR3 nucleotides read TGTGCCAGCAGCTTACGGACTAGCGGGGGGGTTGTCTCCTACGAGCAGTACTTC. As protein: CASSLRTSGGVVSYEQYF.

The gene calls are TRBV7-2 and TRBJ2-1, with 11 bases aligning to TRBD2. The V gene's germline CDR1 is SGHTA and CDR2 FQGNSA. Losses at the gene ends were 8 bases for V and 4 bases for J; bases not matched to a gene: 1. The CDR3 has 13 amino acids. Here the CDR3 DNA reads TGTGCCAGCTCTAGCGGGGGGTACAATGAGCAGTTCTTC. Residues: CASSSGGYNEQFF. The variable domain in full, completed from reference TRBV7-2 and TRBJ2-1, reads GAGVSQSPSNKVTEKGKDVELRCDPISGHTALYWYRQSLGQGLEFLIYFQGNSAPDKSGLPSDRFSAERTGGSVSTLTIQRTQQEDSAVYLCASSSGGYNEQFFGPGTRLTVL.

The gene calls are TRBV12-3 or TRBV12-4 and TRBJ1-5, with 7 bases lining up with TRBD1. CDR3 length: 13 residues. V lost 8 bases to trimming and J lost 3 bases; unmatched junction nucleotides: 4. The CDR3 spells CASGQALNQPQHF. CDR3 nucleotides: TGTGCCAGCGGACAGGCTCTCAATCAGCCCCAGCATTTT.

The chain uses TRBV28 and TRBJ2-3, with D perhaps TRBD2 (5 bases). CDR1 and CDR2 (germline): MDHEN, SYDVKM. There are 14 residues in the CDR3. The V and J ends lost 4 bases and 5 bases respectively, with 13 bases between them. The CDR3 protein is CASSWISEGDTQYF. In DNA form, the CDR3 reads TGTGCCAGCAGTTGGATTAGTGAGGGAGATACGCAGTATTTT.

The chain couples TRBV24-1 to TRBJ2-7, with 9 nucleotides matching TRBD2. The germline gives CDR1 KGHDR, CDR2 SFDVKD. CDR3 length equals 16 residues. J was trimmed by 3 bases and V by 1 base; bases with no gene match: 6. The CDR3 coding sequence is TGTGCCACCAGTGATTTCATCCCGCGGGGGGGCTACGAGCAGTACTTC. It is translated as CATSDFIPRGGYEQYF.

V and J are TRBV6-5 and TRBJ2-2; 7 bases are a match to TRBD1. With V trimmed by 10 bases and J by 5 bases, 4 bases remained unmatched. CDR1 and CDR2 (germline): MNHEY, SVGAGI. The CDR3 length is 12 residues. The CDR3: CATEQGTGELFF. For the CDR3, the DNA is TGTGCCACTGAACAGGGGACCGGGGAGCTGTTTTTT.

The CDR3 reads CASSKADLRGQPQHF. CDR3 bases: TGTGCCAGCAGCAAAGCAGACCTACGAGGGCAGCCCCAGCATTTT. This rearrangement joins TRBV21-1 to TRBJ1-5. TRBV21-1 constitutes a pseudogene. CDR3 length: 15 residues.

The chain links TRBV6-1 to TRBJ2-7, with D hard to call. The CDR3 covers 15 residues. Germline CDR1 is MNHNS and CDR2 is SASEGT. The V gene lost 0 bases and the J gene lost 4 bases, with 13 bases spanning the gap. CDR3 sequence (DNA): TGTGCCAGCAGTGAAGCGCAGGTAACAACATACGAGCAGTACTTC. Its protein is CASSEAQVTTYEQYF.

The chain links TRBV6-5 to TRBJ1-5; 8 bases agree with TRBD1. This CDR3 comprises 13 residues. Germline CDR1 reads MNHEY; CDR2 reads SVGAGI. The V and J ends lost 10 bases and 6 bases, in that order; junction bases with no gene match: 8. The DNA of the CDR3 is TGTGCCACTACAGGGGGTGTTTTTCAGCCCCAGCATTTT. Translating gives CATTGGVFQPQHF.

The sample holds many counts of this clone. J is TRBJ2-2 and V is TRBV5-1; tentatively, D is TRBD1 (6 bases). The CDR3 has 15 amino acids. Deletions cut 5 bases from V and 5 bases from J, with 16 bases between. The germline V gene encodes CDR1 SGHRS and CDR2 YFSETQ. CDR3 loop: CASRLKGEWTGELFF. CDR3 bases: TGCGCCAGCAGGTTGAAGGGGGAATGGACCGGGGAGCTGTTTTTT.